The 3 T cell receptor beta chains in this list originate from one sample, sequenced in a study of shared clonotypes between healthy human individuals. TCRdb keeps only in-frame clones here, not all; method: immunoSEQ multiplex PCR. Among 470,000 or so clones listed, 65% to 85% were seen once. The sequenced sample consisted of PBMCs. These receptors originate from a woman aged 40 to 49 in good health. Some clones in this sample may be carry-over from other donors' samples.

The J gene is TRBJ2-6, the V gene TRBV9; 10 nucleotides match TRBD1. CDR1 is SGDLS and CDR2 is YYNGEE in the germline V gene. The CDR3 length is 20 residues. J lost 0 bases, V lost 1 base, and 10 bases had no gene match. CDR3 sequence: CASSVRGGDRGPSGANVLTF. The CDR3, as DNA: TGTGCCAGCAGCGTAAGAGGGGGGGACAGGGGACCCTCTGGGGCCAACGTCCTGACTTTC. Using reference TRBV9 and TRBJ2-6 for the parts outside the CDR3, the full variable domain is DSGVTQTPKHLITATGQRVTLRCSPRSGDLSVYWYQQSLDQGLQFLIQYYNGEERAKGNILERFSAQQFPDLHSELNLSSLELGDSALYFCASSVRGGDRGPSGANVLTFGAGSRLTVL.

The rearrangement uses TRBV4-3 and TRBJ2-3, with a weak D call TRBD1 (5 bases). The germline V and J ends were trimmed by 0 bases and 6 bases, with 16 bases remaining between them. Germline V gene sequence: CDR1 LGHNA, CDR2 YSLEER. The CDR3 is made up of 16 amino acids. The CDR3 is CASSQDLGRVEDTQYF. CDR3 bases: TGCGCCAGCAGCCAAGATCTAGGCAGGGTTGAGGATACGCAGTATTTT.

The chain uses TRBV6-5 and TRBJ1-2; 11 bases align to TRBD1. The V gene end was trimmed by 6 bases and the J gene end by 7 bases; junction bases not matched to a gene: 7. The germline V gene encodes CDR1 MNHEY and CDR2 SVGAGI. The CDR3 sequence is 14 residues long. DNA of the CDR3: TGTGCCAGCAGCAAGGGACAGGGGGATGGTGGCTACACCTTC. Its translation: CASSKGQGDGGYTF.